Listed here are 8 T cell receptor beta chains from one sample, sequenced in a study of graft-versus-host responses after intestinal transplantation. The method was immunoSEQ multiplex PCR; TCRdb's version includes in-frame clones alone and lacks a portion of them. The table records just over 95,000 clones, 92% of them present only once. No antigen has been assigned to these receptors. This specimen was unstimulated CD4+ T cells sorted from spleen or lymph node cells, taken before intestinal transplant. These receptors were obtained from a human donor who received an intestinal transplant.

This chain uses TRBV5-5 with TRBJ2-7; D uncertain. Between the trimmed V and J ends, which lost 1 base and 0 bases, there was a span of 11 bases. CDR1 and CDR2 from the germline V gene are SGHKS and YYEKEE (reference sequence). This CDR3 is 15 amino acids long. The CDR3 region is CASSLYWPGSYEQYF. The CDR3 nucleotides read TGTGCCAGCAGCTTGTATTGGCCTGGCTCCTACGAGCAGTACTTC.

The chain combines TRBV15 with TRBJ1-6; D perhaps matches TRBD1 (5 bases). Trimming cost V 3 bases and J 7 bases, with 13 bases left between them. The germline CDR1 and CDR2 sequences are LNHNV and YYDKDF (reference sequence). The CDR3 is 15 residues long. The DNA of the CDR3 is TGTGCCACCAGCAGTTGGGGGAGGTCCAATTCACCCCTCCACTTT. Amino acids: CATSSWGRSNSPLHF.

The CDR3 nucleotides are TGTGCCAGCAGCCCGGGACTCCCTGGGAATGAGCAGTTCTTC. Its translation: CASSPGLPGNEQFF. The chain recombines TRBV28 with TRBJ2-1, with D perhaps matching TRBD2 (6 bases). The CDR3 extends over 14 amino acids. Looked up from germline, CDR1 is MDHEN and CDR2 is SYDVKM. V shed 6 bases and J shed 7 bases, with 16 bases lying between them.

The chain uses TRBV2 and TRBJ2-3; 9 positions match TRBD1. J gave up 5 bases and V 8 bases, and 8 bases lay outside the gene matches. The CDR3 has 14 amino acids. Germline loops: CDR1 SNHLY, CDR2 FYNNEI. The CDR3 nucleotides read TGTGCCAGCCTGAGACAGGGGGTCGGAGATACGCAGTATTTT. Translating it yields CASLRQGVGDTQYF.

The CDR3 protein is CASSVVGSGGPRTDTQYF. The CDR3 nucleotides read TGTGCCAGCAGCGTAGTCGGTAGCGGGGGACCCCGCACAGATACGCAGTATTTT. V is TRBV9 and J is TRBJ2-3; 9 bases fit TRBD2. The CDR3 has 18 residues. Per the germline V gene, CDR1 is SGDLS and CDR2 is YYNGEE. The V and J ends lost 0 bases and 1 base, in that order; junction bases with no gene match: 9.

The V gene is TRBV5-1, the J gene TRBJ1-3; no firm D call. CDR3 length equals 14 residues. Trimming left V 4 bases short and J 0 bases short, with 8 bases between. Germline assignment: CDR1 SGHRS and CDR2 YFSETQ. CDR3 sequence (DNA): TGCGCCAGCAGCACGCAGGACTCTGGAAACACCATATATTTT. Translated: CASSTQDSGNTIYF.

The V gene is TRBV5-6, the J gene TRBJ2-7; D is perhaps TRBD2 (7 bases). Germline CDR1 SGHDT, CDR2 YYEEEE. CDR3 length: 15 residues. Trimming shortened V by 1 base and J by 0 bases, and 11 bases separated the two germline ends. CDR3 coding DNA: TGTGCCAGCAGCTTGAAGGGGGGGGGCTCCTACGAGCAGTACTTC. Translated: CASSLKGGGSYEQYF.

There are a few counts of this clone. J is TRBJ2-7 and V is TRBV6-1; 7 positions match TRBD2. V was pared by 5 bases and J by 1 base, with 5 bases of the junction left unmatched. CDR3 length equals 14 residues. The germline CDR1 and CDR2 sequences are MNHNS and SASEGT. CDR3 sequence (DNA): TGTGCCAGCAGTATCCCTAGCGGATCCTACGAGCAGTACTTC. It yields the protein CASSIPSGSYEQYF.